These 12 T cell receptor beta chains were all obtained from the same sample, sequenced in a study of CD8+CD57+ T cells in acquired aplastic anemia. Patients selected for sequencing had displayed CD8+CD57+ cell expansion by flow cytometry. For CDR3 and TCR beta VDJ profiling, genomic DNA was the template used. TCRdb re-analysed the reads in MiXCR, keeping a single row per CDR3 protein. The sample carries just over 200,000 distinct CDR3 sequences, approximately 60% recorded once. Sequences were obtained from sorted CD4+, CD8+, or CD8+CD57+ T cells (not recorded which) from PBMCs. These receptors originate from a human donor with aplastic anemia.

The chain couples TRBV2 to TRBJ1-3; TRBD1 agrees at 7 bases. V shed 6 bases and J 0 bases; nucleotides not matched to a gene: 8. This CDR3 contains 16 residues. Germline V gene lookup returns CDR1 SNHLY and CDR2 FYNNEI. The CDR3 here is CASRSRDRVSGNTIYF. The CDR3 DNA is TGTGCCAGCAGGTCTAGGGACAGAGTCTCTGGAAACACCATATATTTT. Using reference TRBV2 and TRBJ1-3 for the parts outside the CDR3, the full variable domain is EPEVTQTPSHQVTQMGQEVILRCVPISNHLYFYWYRQILGQKVEFLVSFYNNEISEKSEIFDDQFSVERPDGSNFTLKIRSTKLEDSAMYFCASRSRDRVSGNTIYFGEGSWLTVV.

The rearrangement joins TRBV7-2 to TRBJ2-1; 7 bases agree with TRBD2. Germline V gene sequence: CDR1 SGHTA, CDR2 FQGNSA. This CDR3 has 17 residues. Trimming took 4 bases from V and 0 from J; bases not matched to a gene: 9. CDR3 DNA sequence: TGTGCCAGCAGCTCATTTGGGAGGGGAAGCTCCTACAATGAGCAGTTCTTC. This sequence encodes CASSSFGRGSSYNEQFF.

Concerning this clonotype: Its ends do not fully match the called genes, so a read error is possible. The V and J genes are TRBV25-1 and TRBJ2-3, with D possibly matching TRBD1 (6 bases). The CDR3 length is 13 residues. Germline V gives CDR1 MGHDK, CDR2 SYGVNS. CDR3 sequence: CASRGALTDTKYF. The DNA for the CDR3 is TGTGCCAGCAGGGGGGCCCTTACAGATACGAAGTATTTT.

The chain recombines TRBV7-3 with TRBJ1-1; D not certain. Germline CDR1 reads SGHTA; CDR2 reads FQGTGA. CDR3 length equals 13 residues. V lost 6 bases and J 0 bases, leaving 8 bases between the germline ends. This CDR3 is CASSVSMNTEAFF. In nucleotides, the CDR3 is TGTGCCAGCAGTGTTTCCATGAACACTGAAGCTTTCTTT. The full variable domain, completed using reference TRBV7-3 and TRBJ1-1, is GAGVSQTPSNKVTEKGKYVELRCDPISGHTALYWYRQSLGQGPEFLIYFQGTGAADDSGLPNDRFFAVRPEGSVSTLKIQRTERGDSAVYLCASSVSMNTEAFFGQGTRLTVV.

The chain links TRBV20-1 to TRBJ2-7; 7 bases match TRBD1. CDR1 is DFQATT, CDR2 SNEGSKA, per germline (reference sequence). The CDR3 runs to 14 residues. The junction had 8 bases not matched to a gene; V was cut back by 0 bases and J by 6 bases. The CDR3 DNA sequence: TGCAGTGCTAGAGATGTACAGGGGCCCGTCGAGCAGTACTTC. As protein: CSARDVQGPVEQYF.

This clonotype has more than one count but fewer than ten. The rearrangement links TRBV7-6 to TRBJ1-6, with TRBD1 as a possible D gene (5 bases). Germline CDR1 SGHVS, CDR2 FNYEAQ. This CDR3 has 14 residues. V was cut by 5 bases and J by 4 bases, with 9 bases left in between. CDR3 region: CASSTQGYNSPLHF. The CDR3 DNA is TGTGCCAGCAGCACCCAGGGATATAATTCACCCCTCCACTTT.

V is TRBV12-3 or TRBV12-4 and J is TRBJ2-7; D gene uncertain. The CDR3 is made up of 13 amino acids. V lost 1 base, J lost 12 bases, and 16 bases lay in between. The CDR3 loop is CASSLGSHLTGYF. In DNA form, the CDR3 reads TGTGCCAGCAGTTTAGGTTCTCACCTGACGGGGTACTTC.

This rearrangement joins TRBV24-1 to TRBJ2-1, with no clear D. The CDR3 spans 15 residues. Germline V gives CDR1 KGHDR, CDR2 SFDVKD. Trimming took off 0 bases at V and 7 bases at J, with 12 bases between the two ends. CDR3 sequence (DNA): TGTGCCACCAGTGATTTGCAGCTCGGCGGTAATGAGCAGTTCTTC. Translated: CATSDLQLGGNEQFF.

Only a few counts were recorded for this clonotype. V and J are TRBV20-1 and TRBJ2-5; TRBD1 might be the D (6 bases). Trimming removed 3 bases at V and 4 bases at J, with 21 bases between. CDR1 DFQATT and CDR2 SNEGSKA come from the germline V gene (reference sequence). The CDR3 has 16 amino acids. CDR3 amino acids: CSARGFPGQYGETQYF. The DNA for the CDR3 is TGCAGTGCTAGGGGCTTCCCCGGACAGTATGGAGAGACCCAGTACTTC.

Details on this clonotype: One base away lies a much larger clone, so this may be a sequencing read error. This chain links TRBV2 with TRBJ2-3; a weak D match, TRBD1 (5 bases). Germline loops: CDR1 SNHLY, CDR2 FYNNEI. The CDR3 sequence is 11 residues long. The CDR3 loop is CDSREADTQYF. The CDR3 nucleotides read TGTGACAGCAGGGAAGCAGATACGCAGTATTTT.

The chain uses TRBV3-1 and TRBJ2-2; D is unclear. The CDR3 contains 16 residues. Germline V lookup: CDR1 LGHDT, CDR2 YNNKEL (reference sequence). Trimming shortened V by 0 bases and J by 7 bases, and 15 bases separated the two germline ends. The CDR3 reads CASSQDLLGFVGELFF. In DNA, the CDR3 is TGTGCCAGCAGCCAAGATTTGCTAGGGTTTGTCGGGGAGCTGTTTTTT.

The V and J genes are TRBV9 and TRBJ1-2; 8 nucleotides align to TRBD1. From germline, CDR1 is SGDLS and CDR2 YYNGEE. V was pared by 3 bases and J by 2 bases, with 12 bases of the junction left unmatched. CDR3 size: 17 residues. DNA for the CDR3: TGTGCCAGCAGCGCTGATCCTAGGACAGGGACGAACTATGGCTACACCTTC. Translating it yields CASSADPRTGTNYGYTF.